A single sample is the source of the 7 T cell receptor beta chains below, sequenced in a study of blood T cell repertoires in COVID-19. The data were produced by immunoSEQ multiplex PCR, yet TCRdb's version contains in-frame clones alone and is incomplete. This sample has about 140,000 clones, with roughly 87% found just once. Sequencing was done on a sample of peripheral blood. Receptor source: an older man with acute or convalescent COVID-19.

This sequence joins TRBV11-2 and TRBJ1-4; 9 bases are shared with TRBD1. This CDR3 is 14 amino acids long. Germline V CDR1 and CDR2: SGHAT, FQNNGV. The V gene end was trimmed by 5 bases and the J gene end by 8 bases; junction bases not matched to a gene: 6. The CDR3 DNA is TGTGCCAGCAGCCCCGGGACAGGGCGAGAAAAACTGTTTTTT. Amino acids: CASSPGTGREKLFF.

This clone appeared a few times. Here the CDR3 reads CASSLNLGIGDTEAFF. The DNA of the CDR3 is TGCGCCAGCAGCTTGAATTTAGGGATAGGGGACACTGAAGCTTTCTTT. This rearrangement joins TRBV5-1 to TRBJ1-1, with D tentatively TRBD1 (5 bases). The germline V and J ends were trimmed by 1 base and 3 bases, with 16 bases remaining between them. The CDR3 sequence is 16 residues long. Germline lookup yields CDR1 SGHRS and CDR2 YFSETQ.

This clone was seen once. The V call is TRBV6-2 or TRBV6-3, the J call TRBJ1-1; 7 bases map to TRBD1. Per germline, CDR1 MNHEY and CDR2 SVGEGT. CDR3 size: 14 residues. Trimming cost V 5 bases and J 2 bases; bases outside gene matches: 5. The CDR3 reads CASSEDRSNTEAFF. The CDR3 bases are TGTGCCAGCAGTGAGGACAGGTCCAACACTGAAGCTTTCTTT.

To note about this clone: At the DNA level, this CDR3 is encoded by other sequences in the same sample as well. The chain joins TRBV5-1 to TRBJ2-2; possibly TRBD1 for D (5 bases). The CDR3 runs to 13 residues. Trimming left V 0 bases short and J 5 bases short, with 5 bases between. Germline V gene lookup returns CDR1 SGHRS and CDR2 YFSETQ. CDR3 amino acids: CASSLAGTGELFF. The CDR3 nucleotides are TGCGCCAGCAGCTTGGCAGGGACCGGGGAGCTGTTTTTT.

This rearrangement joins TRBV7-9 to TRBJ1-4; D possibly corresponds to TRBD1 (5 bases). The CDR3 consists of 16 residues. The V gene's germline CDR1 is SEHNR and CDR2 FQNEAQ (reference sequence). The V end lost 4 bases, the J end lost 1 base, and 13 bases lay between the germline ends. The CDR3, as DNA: TGTGCCAGCAGCTCCCTTGGGAGGGGAACTAATGAAAAACTGTTTTTT. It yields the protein CASSSLGRGTNEKLFF. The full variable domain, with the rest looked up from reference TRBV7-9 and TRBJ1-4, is DTGVSQNPRHKITKRGQNVTFRCDPISEHNRLYWYRQTLGQGPEFLTYFQNEAQLEKSRLLSDRFSAERPKGSFSTLEIQRTEQGDSAMYLCASSSLGRGTNEKLFFGSGTQLSVL.

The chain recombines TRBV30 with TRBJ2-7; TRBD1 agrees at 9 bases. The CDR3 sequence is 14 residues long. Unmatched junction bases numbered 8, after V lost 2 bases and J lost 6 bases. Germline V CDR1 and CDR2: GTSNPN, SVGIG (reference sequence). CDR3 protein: CAWSSGTGLSEQYF. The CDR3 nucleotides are TGTGCCTGGAGTTCCGGGACAGGGCTTTCCGAGCAGTACTTC.

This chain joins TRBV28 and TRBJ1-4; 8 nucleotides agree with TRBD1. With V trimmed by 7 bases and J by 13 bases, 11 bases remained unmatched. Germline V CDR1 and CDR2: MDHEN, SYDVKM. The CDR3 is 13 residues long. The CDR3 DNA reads TGTGCCAGCACTTCAGGCAGGGGGCATGGACTGTTTTTT. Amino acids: CASTSGRGHGLFF.